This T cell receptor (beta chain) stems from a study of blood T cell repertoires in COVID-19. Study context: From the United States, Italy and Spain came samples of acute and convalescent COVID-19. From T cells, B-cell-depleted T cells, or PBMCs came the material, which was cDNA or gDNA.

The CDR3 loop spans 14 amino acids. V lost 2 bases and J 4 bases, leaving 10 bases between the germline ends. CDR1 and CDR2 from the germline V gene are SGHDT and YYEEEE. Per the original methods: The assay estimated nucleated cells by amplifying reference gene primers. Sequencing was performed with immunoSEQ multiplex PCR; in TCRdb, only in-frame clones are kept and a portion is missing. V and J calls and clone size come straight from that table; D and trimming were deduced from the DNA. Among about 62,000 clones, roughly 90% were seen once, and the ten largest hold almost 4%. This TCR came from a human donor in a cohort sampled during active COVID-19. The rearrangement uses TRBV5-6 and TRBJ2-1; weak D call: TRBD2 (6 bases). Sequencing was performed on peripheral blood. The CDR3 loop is CASSFFAGYNEQFF. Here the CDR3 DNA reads TGTGCCAGCAGCTTTTTTGCGGGATACAATGAGCAGTTCTTC.